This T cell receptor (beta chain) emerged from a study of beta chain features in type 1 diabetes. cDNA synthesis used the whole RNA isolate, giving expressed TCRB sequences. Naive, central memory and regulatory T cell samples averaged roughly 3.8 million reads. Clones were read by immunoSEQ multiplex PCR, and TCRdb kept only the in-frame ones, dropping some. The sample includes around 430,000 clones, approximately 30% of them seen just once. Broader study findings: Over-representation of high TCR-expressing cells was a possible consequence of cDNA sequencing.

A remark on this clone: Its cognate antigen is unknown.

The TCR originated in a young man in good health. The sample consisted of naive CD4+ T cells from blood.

The CDR3 DNA reads as TGCAGCAACAGGGGAGAGACAGATACGCAGTATTTT. It encodes CSNRGETDTQYF. The genes are TRBV29-1 and TRBJ2-3; TRBD1 aligns across 7 bases. Germline V gene sequence: CDR1 SQVTM, CDR2 ANQGSEA. This CDR3 comprises 12 residues. V dropped 8 bases and J dropped 3; count of bases not matched to a gene: 5.